What follows are 4 T cell receptor beta chains derived from one specimen sequenced in a study of T cells in tumors after PD-1 blockade. The repertoire was sequenced with immunoSEQ multiplex PCR; TCRdb's copy has only in-frame clones and lacks some. The table has tens of thousands of clones, 74% seen once. This sample comprised PBMCs, obtained after anti-PD-1 treatment. The receptors derive from a human donor with basal cell carcinoma.

The V gene is TRBV5-1, the J gene TRBJ2-1; TRBD1 agrees at 7 bases. V lost 2 bases and J lost 5; bases outside the gene matches: 13. Germline values: CDR1 SGHRS, CDR2 YFSETQ. CDR3 length equals 17 residues. CDR3 protein: CASSFYRQGVVDNEQFF. The DNA of the CDR3 is TGCGCCAGCAGCTTTTACCGACAGGGAGTTGTGGACAATGAGCAGTTCTTC.

The chain is built from TRBV28 and TRBJ1-2, with D possibly TRBD1 on 5 matching bases. Germline CDR1 reads MDHEN; CDR2 reads SYDVKM. V dropped 11 bases and J dropped 4 bases, with 17 bases sitting between them. The length of the CDR3 is 13 residues. The CDR3 bases are TGTGCCTCTGCCGCAGGGCACGGCTATGGCTACACCTTC. This gives the protein CASAAGHGYGYTF.

This chain links TRBV6-5 with TRBJ1-3; TRBD1 is a possible D gene (5 bases). V lost 4 bases and J 0 bases, leaving 10 bases between the germline ends. The CDR3 covers 15 residues. Germline CDR1 reads MNHEY; CDR2 reads SVGAGI. CDR3 loop: CASSSDRSSGNTIYF. CDR3 nucleotides: TGTGCCAGCAGTTCTGACAGAAGCTCTGGAAACACCATATATTTT.

The chain employs TRBV24-1 and TRBJ2-5; tentatively, D is TRBD1 (5 bases). The CDR3 totals 13 residues. Trimming took off 3 bases at V and 3 bases at J, with 7 bases between the two ends. Germline V lookup: CDR1 KGHDR, CDR2 SFDVKD. The CDR3 loop is CATSDPGKETQYF. The CDR3 DNA is TGTGCCACCAGTGATCCAGGGAAAGAGACCCAGTACTTC.